Sequencing of this T cell receptor (beta chain) was carried out in a study of PD-1 blockade in classical Hodgkin lymphoma. Study in general: Nivolumab was administered to patients intravenously at 3 mg/kg every 2 weeks. Findings and limits, study-wide: CD4+ TCR diversity rose significantly by C4D1, and CD8+ TCR diversity did not. Newly diagnosed patients were reported to exhibit reduced baseline TCR diversity relative to healthy donors. Initiation of nivolumab under 1 year after ASCT led to exclusion of patients.

Every patient had relapsed following autologous stem cell transplantation, and cohorts differed in brentuximab vedotin exposure. Clones were read by immunoSEQ multiplex PCR, and TCRdb kept only the in-frame ones, dropping some. Found here are over 15,000 clones, approximately 88% of them singletons; the top ten hold 35% to 40%. Note on this clone: Antigen: not known.

Germline CDR1 LNHDA, CDR2 SQIVND (reference sequence). The CDR3 is made up of 12 amino acids. V lost 8 bases and J lost 4; bases outside the gene matches: 4. This clonotype was sampled from a human donor with classical Hodgkin lymphoma. The chain has TRBV19 and TRBJ2-7; 8 bases are a match to TRBD1. The sample in question was peripheral blood mononuclear cells (PBMCs), obtained before the second cycle of nivolumab. The CDR3 reads CASSDREYEQYF. The CDR3 DNA sequence: TGTGCCAGTTCGGACAGGGAGTACGAGCAGTACTTC.